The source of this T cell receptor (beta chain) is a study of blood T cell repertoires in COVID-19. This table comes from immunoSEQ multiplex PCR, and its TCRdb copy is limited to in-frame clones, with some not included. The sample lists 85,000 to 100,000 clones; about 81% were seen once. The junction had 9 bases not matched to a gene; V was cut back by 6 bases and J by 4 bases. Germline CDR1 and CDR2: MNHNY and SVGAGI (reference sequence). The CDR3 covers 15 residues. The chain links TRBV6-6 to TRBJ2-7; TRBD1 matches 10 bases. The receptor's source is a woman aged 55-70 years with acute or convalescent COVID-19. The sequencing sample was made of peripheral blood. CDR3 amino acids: CASRDRTGGKYEQYF. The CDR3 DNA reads TGTGCCAGCAGGGATAGGACAGGGGGAAAGTACGAGCAGTACTTC.